A selection of T cell receptor beta chains follows, all from one sample in a study of OX40 agonist ivuxolimab in advanced cancers. Assay used: immunoSEQ multiplex PCR; TCRdb lists only in-frame clones, some missing. The table has tens of thousands of clones, around nine tenths seen once. The material was CD4+ or CD8+ T cells sorted from blood, obtained in a trial of the OX40 agonist ivuxolimab. These receptors were obtained from an adult with an advanced solid tumor such as melanoma, head and neck, liver or kidney cancer. CDR3s include the opening cysteine and the closing phenylalanine or tryptophan. A D gene is named only where the DNA matches it firmly. Expanded clones are given a class, and other clones once, few, many or no size at all.

v_gene	abundance	j_gene	d_gene	CDR3aa	CDR3nt
TRBV19	NA	TRBJ2-7	NA	CASNPGHLSYEQYF	TGTGCCTCTAACCCGGGACACCTCTCCTACGAGCAGTACTTC
TRBV19	once	TRBJ1-2	TRBD1	CASTTGQGYGYTF	TGTGCCAGTACCACGGGACAGGGCTATGGCTACACCTTC
TRBV30	few	TRBJ1-1	NA	CAWSVPGDTEAFF	TGTGCCTGGAGTGTACCGGGGGACACTGAAGCTTTCTTT
TRBV7-9	NA	TRBJ2-2	NA	CASSVIDGSTGELFF	TGTGCCAGCAGCGTCATCGACGGGTCCACCGGGGAGCTGTTTTTT
TRBV14	NA	TRBJ2-2	NA	CASSPTIAGELFF	TGTGCCAGCAGCCCGACGATAGCAGGGGAGCTGTTTTTT
TRBV10-3	NA	TRBJ2-7	NA	CAISETRGRQGNYEQYF	TGTGCCATCAGTGAGACCCGCGGGAGACAGGGGAATTACGAGCAGTACTTC
TRBV9	NA	TRBJ1-2	NA	CASSGRSPYGYTF	TGTGCCAGCAGCGGCAGGAGTCCCTATGGCTACACCTTC
TRBV7-9	few	TRBJ2-3	TRBD2	CASSLDGGARDTQYF	TGTGCCAGCAGCTTAGACGGGGGGGCGAGGGATACGCAGTATTTT
TRBV7-2	NA	TRBJ2-1	TRBD2	CASSRGGSSYNEQFF	TGTGCCAGCAGCCGGGGGGGGTCGTCCTACAATGAGCAGTTCTTC
TRBV6-5	NA	TRBJ2-3	NA	CASSYGSTDTQYF	TGTGCCAGCAGTTATGGCAGCACAGATACGCAGTATTTT
TRBV5-6	NA	TRBJ2-1	NA	CASSKNGEQRPNLNEQFF	TGTGCCAGCAGCAAAAATGGGGAGCAGCGCCCCAACCTCAATGAGCAGTTCTTC
TRBV27	NA	TRBJ2-7	TRBD2	CASSPSSGNYEQYF	TGTGCCAGCAGCCCCTCTAGCGGAAACTACGAGCAGTACTTC
TRBV2	NA	TRBJ2-2	TRBD2	CASSELSGTWSTGELFF	TGTGCCAGCAGTGAACTTAGCGGGACCTGGAGCACCGGGGAGCTGTTTTTT
TRBV10-3	NA	TRBJ2-2	NA	CAISGTPPGELFF	TGTGCCATCAGCGGGACTCCTCCCGGGGAGCTGTTTTTT
TRBV7-9	NA	TRBJ2-7	TRBD1	CASSPHPGTGSYEQYF	TGTGCCAGCAGCCCACACCCCGGGACAGGGAGCTACGAGCAGTACTTC
TRBV19	NA	TRBJ1-5	NA	CASSGRRNQPQHF	TGTGCCAGTAGTGGCCGGAGGAATCAGCCCCAGCATTTT
TRBV15	NA	TRBJ2-3	TRBD2	CATSRDPDDRDYPTDTQYF	TGTGCCACCAGCAGAGATCCGGACGACCGGGACTACCCCACAGATACGCAGTATTTT
TRBV28	NA	TRBJ2-7	NA	CASSSLQRAFSYEQYF	TGTGCCAGCAGTTCGTTACAACGGGCATTTTCCTACGAGCAGTACTTC
TRBV7-9	NA	TRBJ2-1	NA	CASSLTTSNEQFF	TGTGCCAGCAGCCTTACCACCAGTAATGAGCAGTTCTTC
TRBV25-1	NA	TRBJ1-1	NA	CASSEWGAQSQKGAFF	TGTGCCAGCAGTGAATGGGGGGCGCAGAGTCAAAAAGGAGCTTTCTTT
TRBV5-5	NA	TRBJ2-7	NA	CASSWTAVSNSYEQYF	TGTGCCAGCAGCTGGACGGCAGTGTCGAACTCCTACGAGCAGTACTTC
TRBV5-6	NA	TRBJ2-7	NA	CASSPRGSSYEQYF	TGTGCCAGCAGCCCCAGAGGGAGCTCCTACGAGCAGTACTTC
TRBV28	NA	TRBJ2-3	NA	CASRPNAGPSTDTQYF	TGTGCCAGCAGACCGAATGCTGGTCCTAGCACAGATACGCAGTATTTT
TRBV5-6	NA	TRBJ2-6	TRBD1	CASSLLFGTESSGANVLTF	TGTGCCAGCAGCTTGTTGTTCGGGACAGAGAGCTCTGGGGCCAACGTCCTGACTTTC
TRBV6-4	NA	TRBJ2-1	NA	CASSLYDAPYNEQFF	TGTGCCAGCAGTTTGTACGATGCCCCCTACAATGAGCAGTTCTTC
TRBV7-6	once	TRBJ2-7	NA	CASSLATGGSYEQYF	TGTGCCAGCAGCTTAGCCACAGGCGGCTCCTACGAGCAGTACTTC
TRBV19	NA	TRBJ2-2	NA	CASSIVGENGELFF	TGTGCCAGTAGTATAGTGGGGGAAAACGGGGAGCTGTTTTTT
TRBV7-2	NA	TRBJ2-5	TRBD1	CASSTGDRGLGETQYF	TGTGCCAGCAGCACCGGGGACAGGGGGCTCGGAGAGACCCAGTACTTC
TRBV5-6	NA	TRBJ1-1	NA	CASSYSSLNTEAFF	TGTGCCAGCAGCTATAGTTCCTTGAACACTGAAGCTTTCTTT
TRBV6-1	NA	TRBJ1-1	NA	CASSEAGENTEAFF	TGTGCCAGCAGTGAAGCGGGGGAGAACACTGAAGCTTTCTTT
TRBV7-3	NA	TRBJ2-2	NA	CASSPHTGELFF	TGTGCCAGCAGCCCACACACCGGGGAGCTGTTTTTT
TRBV7-9	NA	TRBJ2-5	TRBD2	CASSLVGGRKETQYF	TGTGCCAGCAGCTTAGTCGGGGGGAGGAAAGAGACCCAGTACTTC
TRBV5-1	NA	TRBJ1-1	NA	CASSPRGAQGTEAFF	TGCGCCAGCAGCCCAAGGGGGGCTCAGGGCACTGAAGCTTTCTTT
TRBV13	NA	TRBJ1-2	NA	CASSSQRAGDYGYTF	TGTGCCAGCAGCTCGCAACGTGCAGGGGACTATGGCTACACCTTC
TRBV11-3	NA	TRBJ2-1	NA	CASSLVGFEQFF	TGTGCCAGCAGCTTAGTTGGCTTTGAGCAGTTCTTC
TRBV28	NA	TRBJ2-3	NA	CATYPLGGMNTDTQYF	TGTGCCACCTATCCACTCGGCGGGATGAACACAGATACGCAGTATTTT
TRBV27	NA	TRBJ2-7	NA	CASSLSGVIYEQYF	TGTGCCAGCAGTTTATCGGGAGTTATCTACGAGCAGTACTTC
TRBV4-3	once	TRBJ2-1	TRBD2	CASSQEGTSGSRFDEQFF	TGCGCCAGCAGCCAAGAAGGGACTAGCGGGAGTCGTTTCGATGAGCAGTTCTTC
TRBV27	NA	TRBJ2-3	TRBD1	CASSLRQGLTDTQYF	TGTGCCAGCAGTTTGAGACAGGGTCTTACGGATACGCAGTATTTT
TRBV18	NA	TRBJ1-5	TRBD1	CASSPGPGDRTQPQHF	TGTGCCAGCTCACCAGGGCCCGGGGACAGGACCCAGCCCCAGCATTTT
TRBV19	NA	TRBJ2-3	TRBD2	CASSILAGVTDTQYF	TGTGCCAGTAGTATACTTGCGGGAGTGACAGATACGCAGTATTTT
TRBV9	NA	TRBJ1-4	NA	CASSAWDLANEKLFF	TGTGCCAGCAGCGCTTGGGATCTGGCTAATGAAAAACTGTTTTTT